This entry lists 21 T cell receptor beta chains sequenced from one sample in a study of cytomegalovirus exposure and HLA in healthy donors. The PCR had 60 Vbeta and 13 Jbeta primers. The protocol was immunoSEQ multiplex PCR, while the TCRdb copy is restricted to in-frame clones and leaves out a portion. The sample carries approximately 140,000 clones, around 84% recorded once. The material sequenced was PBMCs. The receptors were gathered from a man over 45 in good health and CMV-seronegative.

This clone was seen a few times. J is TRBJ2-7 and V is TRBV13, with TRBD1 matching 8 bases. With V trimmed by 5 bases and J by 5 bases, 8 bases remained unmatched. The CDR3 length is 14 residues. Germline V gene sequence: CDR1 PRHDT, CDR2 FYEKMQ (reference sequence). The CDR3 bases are TGTGCCAGCAGCCCCCGGACAGGGTTCCACGAGCAGTACTTC. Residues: CASSPRTGFHEQYF. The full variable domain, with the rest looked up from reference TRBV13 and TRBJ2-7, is AAGVIQSPRHLIKEKRETATLKCYPIPRHDTVYWYQQGPGQDPQFLISFYEKMQSDKGSIPDRFSAQQFSDYHSELNMSSLELGDSALYFCASSPRTGFHEQYFGPGTRLTVT.

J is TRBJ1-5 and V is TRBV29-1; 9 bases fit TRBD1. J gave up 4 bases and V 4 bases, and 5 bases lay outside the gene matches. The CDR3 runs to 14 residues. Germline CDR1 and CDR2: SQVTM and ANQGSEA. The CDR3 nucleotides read TGCAGCGTTGGGGAAGGGACAGGGAATCAGCCCCAGCATTTT. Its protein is CSVGEGTGNQPQHF.

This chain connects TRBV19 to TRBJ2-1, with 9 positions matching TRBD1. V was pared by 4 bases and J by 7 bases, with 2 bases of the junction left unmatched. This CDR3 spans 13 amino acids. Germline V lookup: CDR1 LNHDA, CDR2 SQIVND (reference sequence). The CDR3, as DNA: TGTGCCAGTAGTAGGGACAGGGTAAATGAGCAGTTCTTC. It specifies CASSRDRVNEQFF. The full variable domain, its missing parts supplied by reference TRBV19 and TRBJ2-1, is DGGITQSPKYLFRKEGQNVTLSCEQNLNHDAMYWYRQDPGQGLRLIYYSQIVNDFQKGDIAEGYSVSREKKESFPLTVTSAQKNPTAFYLCASSRDRVNEQFFGPGTRLTVL.

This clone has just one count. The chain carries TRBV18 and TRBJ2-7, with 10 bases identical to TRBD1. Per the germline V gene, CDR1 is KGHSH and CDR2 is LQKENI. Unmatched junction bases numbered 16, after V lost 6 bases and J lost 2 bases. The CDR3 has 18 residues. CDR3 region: CASSPLGPGTGDPYEQYF. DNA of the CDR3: TGTGCCAGCTCTCCCTTAGGCCCCGGGACAGGGGACCCCTACGAGCAGTACTTC.

CDR3 coding DNA: TGTGCCAGCAGCTTAGCGCGCAGGGGGGAAGAGACCCAGTACTTC. Translation gives CASSLARRGEETQYF. The gene calls are TRBV7-6 and TRBJ2-5, with TRBD1 as a possible D gene (7 bases). This CDR3 has 15 amino acids. Trimming took off 0 bases at V and 3 bases at J, with 11 bases between the two ends. The germline V gene encodes CDR1 SGHVS and CDR2 FNYEAQ.

The CDR3 sequence is CASKTRDRLHYGYTF. The CDR3 DNA sequence: TGTGCCAGCAAGACCCGGGACAGGCTCCACTATGGCTACACCTTC. The chain has TRBV27 and TRBJ1-2, with 8 bases that match TRBD1. V shed 7 bases and J 3 bases; nucleotides not matched to a gene: 10. The CDR3 is made up of 15 amino acids. In germline, CDR1 is MNHEY, CDR2 SMNVEV (reference sequence).

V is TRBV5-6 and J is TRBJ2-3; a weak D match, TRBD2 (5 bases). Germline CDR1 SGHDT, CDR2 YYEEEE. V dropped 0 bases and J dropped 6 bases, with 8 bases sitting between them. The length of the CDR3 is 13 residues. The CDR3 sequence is CASSLAASDTQYF. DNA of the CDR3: TGTGCCAGCAGCTTGGCCGCTAGCGATACGCAGTATTTT.

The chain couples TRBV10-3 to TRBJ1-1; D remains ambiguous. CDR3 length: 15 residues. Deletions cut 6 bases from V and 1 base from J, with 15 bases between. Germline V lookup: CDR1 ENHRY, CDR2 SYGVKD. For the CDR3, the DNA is TGTGCCATCAGCTCGGCGCGACTCGGGAACACTGAAGCTTTCTTT. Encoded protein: CAISSARLGNTEAFF.

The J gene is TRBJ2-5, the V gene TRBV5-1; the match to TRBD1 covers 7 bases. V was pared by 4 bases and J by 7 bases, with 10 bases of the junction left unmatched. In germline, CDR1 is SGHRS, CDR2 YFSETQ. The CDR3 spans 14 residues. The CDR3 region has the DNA TGCGCCAGCAGCCACGGACAGGTCCAGGGGACCCAGTACTTC. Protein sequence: CASSHGQVQGTQYF. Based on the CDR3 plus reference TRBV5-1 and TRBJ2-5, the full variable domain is KAGVTQTPRYLIKTRGQQVTLSCSPISGHRSVSWYQQTPGQGLQFLFEYFSETQRNKGNFPGRFSGRQFSNSRSEMNVSTLELGDSALYLCASSHGQVQGTQYFGPGTRLLVL.

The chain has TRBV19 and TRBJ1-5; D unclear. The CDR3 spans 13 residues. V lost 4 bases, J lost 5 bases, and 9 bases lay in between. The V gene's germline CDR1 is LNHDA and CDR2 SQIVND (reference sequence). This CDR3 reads CASSTSDYQPQHF. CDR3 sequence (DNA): TGTGCCAGTAGTACCAGCGACTATCAGCCCCAGCATTTT.

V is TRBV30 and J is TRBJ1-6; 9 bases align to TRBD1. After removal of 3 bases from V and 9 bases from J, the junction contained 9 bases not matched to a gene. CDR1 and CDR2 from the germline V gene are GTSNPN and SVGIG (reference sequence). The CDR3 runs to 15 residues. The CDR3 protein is CAWSANRGRVSPLHF. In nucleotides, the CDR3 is TGTGCCTGGAGCGCGAACAGGGGGCGGGTTTCACCCCTCCACTTT.

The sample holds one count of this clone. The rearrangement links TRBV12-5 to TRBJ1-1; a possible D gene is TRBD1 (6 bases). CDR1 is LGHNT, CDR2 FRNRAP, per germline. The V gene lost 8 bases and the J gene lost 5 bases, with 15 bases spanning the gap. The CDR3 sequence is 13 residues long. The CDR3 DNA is TGTGCTAGTAGCGCCAGGGGAAAAACTGAAGCTTTCTTT. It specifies CASSARGKTEAFF.

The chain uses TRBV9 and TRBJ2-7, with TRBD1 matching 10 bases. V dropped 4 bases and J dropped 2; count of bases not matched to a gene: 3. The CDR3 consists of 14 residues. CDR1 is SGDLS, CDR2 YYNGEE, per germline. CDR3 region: CASSTGQGAYEQYF. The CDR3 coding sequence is TGTGCCAGCAGCACCGGACAGGGGGCCTACGAGCAGTACTTC. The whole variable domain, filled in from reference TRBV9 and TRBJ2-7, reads DSGVTQTPKHLITATGQRVTLRCSPRSGDLSVYWYQQSLDQGLQFLIQYYNGEERAKGNILERFSAQQFPDLHSELNLSSLELGDSALYFCASSTGQGAYEQYFGPGTRLTVT.

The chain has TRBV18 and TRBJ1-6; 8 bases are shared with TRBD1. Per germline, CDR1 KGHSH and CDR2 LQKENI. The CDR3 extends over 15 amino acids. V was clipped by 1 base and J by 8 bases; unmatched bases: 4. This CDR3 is CASSPLETGDSPLHF. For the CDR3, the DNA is TGTGCCAGCTCACCACTCGAGACAGGGGATTCACCCCTCCACTTT.

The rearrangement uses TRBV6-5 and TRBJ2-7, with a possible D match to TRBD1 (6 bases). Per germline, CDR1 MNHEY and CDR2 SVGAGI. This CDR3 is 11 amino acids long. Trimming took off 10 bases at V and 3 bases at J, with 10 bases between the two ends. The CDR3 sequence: CATGQLYEQYF. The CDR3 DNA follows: TGTGCCACCGGACAGCTCTACGAGCAGTACTTC.

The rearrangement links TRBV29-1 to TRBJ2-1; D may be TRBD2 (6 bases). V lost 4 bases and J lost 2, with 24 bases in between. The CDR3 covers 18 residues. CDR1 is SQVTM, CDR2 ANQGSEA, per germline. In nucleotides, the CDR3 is TGCAGCGTTGCTGGGACGATCTCCGGGACTCAAGCCTACAATGAGCAGTTCTTC. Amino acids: CSVAGTISGTQAYNEQFF.

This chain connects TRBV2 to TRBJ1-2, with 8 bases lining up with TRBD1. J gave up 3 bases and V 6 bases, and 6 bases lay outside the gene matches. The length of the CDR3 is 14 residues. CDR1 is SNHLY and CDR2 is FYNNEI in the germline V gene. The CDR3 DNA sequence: TGTGCCAGCAGCACGATACAGGGGGACTATGGCTACACCTTC. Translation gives CASSTIQGDYGYTF.

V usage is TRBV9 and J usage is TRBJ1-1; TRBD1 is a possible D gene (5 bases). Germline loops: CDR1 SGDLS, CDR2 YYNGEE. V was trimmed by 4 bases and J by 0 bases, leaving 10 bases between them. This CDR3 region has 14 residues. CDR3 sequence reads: CASSWGEMNTEAFF. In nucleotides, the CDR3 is TGTGCCAGCAGCTGGGGGGAGATGAACACTGAAGCTTTCTTT. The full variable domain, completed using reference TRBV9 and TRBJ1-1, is DSGVTQTPKHLITATGQRVTLRCSPRSGDLSVYWYQQSLDQGLQFLIQYYNGEERAKGNILERFSAQQFPDLHSELNLSSLELGDSALYFCASSWGEMNTEAFFGQGTRLTVV.

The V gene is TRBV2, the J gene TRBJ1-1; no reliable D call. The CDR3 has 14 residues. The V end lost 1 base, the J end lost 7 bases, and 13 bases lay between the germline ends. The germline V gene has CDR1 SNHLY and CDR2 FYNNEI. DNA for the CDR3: TGTGCCAGCAGTGAAGAGAGGGTGATTGGTGAAGCTTTCTTT. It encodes CASSEERVIGEAFF.

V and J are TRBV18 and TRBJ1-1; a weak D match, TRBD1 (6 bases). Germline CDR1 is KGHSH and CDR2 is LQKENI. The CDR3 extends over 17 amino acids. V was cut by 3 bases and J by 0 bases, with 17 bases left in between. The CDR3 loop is CASSPQRVGAVNTEAFF. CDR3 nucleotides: TGTGCCAGCTCACCGCAGAGAGTGGGGGCGGTGAACACTGAAGCTTTCTTT.

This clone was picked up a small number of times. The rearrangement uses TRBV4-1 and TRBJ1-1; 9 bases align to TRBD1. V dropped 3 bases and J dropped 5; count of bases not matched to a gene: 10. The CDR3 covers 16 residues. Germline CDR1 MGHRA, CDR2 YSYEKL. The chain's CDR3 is CASSQGLGQGLTEAFF. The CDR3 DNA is TGCGCCAGCAGCCAGGGTTTAGGACAGGGGCTTACTGAAGCTTTCTTT.